What follows are 14 T cell receptor beta chains derived from one specimen sequenced in a study of beta chain features in type 1 diabetes (dated by TCRdb to between 2018 and 2020). Receptor amplification or capture employed the immunoSEQ multiplex PCR assay. The High Capacity cDNA Reverse Transcription Kit was used to reverse transcribe all of the isolated RNA, meaning that expressed TCRB transcripts were what got sequenced. The immuneACCESS repertoire file appears here via TCRdb, limited to in-frame rearrangements. These files lack a portion of the clones; in checked studies, under half of the deficit traces to unresolved V genes, and the cause of the others is not known. The sample profile shows about 900,000 clones; roughly 15% of them were found once. The biggest ten clones account for 0.023% of the sample. Input material: naive CD4+ T cells from blood. The cell subset or site label, as the study defines it: true naive CD4+ T cells. Receptors originate from a young woman in good health.

The chain links TRBV10-3 to TRBJ2-7; TRBD2 matches 14 bases. Germline V gene sequence: CDR1 ENHRY, CDR2 SYGVKD. The V gene end was trimmed by 4 bases and the J gene end by 4 bases; junction bases not matched to a gene: 6. The CDR3 consists of 16 residues. This CDR3 is CAISGGTSGSGYEQYF. The CDR3 nucleotides are TGTGCCATCAGTGGCGGGACTAGCGGGAGTGGGTACGAGCAGTACTTC.

In its sample, this clone was seen a few times. V and J are TRBV9 and TRBJ1-2, with TRBD1 identical over 9 bases. Germline CDR1 is SGDLS and CDR2 is YYNGEE. The CDR3 contains 14 residues. The V gene end was trimmed by 4 bases and the J gene end by 4 bases; junction bases not matched to a gene: 5. The CDR3 region has the DNA TGTGCCAGCAGCTCAGGGACAGGGTCCTATGGCTACACCTTC. Residues: CASSSGTGSYGYTF.

The CDR3 reads CASSDGRGDTQYF. The CDR3 DNA reads TGTGCCAGCAGTGACGGACGGGGGGATACGCAGTATTTT. The V gene is TRBV6-4, the J gene TRBJ2-3; D might be TRBD2 (6 bases). The CDR3 consists of 13 residues. V shed 2 bases and J shed 6 bases, with 9 bases lying between them. The germline V gene has CDR1 MRHNA and CDR2 SNTAGT.

The chain is built from TRBV7-9 and TRBJ2-1, with D perhaps TRBD1 (6 bases). Between the trimmed V and J ends, which lost 2 bases and 6 bases, there was a span of 11 bases. The CDR3 spans 14 residues. The germline gives CDR1 SEHNR, CDR2 FQNEAQ (reference sequence). The CDR3, as DNA: TGTGCCAGCAGCTTAACCAGGGGCAGCAATGAGCAGTTCTTC. It codes for CASSLTRGSNEQFF. The full variable domain, its missing parts supplied by reference TRBV7-9 and TRBJ2-1, is DTGVSQNPRHKITKRGQNVTFRCDPISEHNRLYWYRQTLGQGPEFLTYFQNEAQLEKSRLLSDRFSAERPKGSFSTLEIQRTEQGDSAMYLCASSLTRGSNEQFFGPGTRLTVL.

This clone was observed a few times. The chain uses TRBV7-2 and TRBJ1-2; 7 nucleotides match TRBD1. Germline V gene sequence: CDR1 SGHTA, CDR2 FQGNSA. V lost 0 bases and J lost 7; bases outside the gene matches: 11. The CDR3 consists of 16 residues. The DNA for the CDR3 is TGTGCCAGCAGCTTAGCGACAGTAAGGGGGCTTGGTGGCTACACCTTC. It encodes CASSLATVRGLGGYTF.

V and J are TRBV19 and TRBJ2-7, with a weak D call TRBD2 (5 bases). V lost 6 bases to trimming and J lost 0 bases, with 15 bases between them. The CDR3 is 15 amino acids. Germline CDR1 reads LNHDA; CDR2 reads SQIVND (reference sequence). CDR3 coding DNA: TGTGCCAGTAGACCTTCCCAGCGGAGCTCCTACGAGCAGTACTTC. Translation: CASRPSQRSSYEQYF.

This clone has a handful of counts. The chain links TRBV4-1 to TRBJ2-7; D gene unclear. This CDR3 contains 11 residues. Germline CDR1 and CDR2: MGHRA and YSYEKL. The V end lost 4 bases, the J end lost 1 base, and 2 bases lay between the germline ends. Here the CDR3 DNA reads TGCGCCAGCAGCCCTTCCTACGAGCAGTACTTC. Encoded protein: CASSPSYEQYF.

This chain uses TRBV7-2 with TRBJ1-3, with D unclear. Germline CDR1 SGHTA, CDR2 FQGNSA. CDR3 size: 14 residues. Trimming stripped 5 bases from V and 1 base from J, with 9 bases between. CDR3 region: CASSDARSGNTIYF. CDR3 DNA: TGTGCCAGCAGCGATGCCCGTTCTGGAAACACCATATATTTT.

V is TRBV7-2 and J is TRBJ1-4; D remains unclear. V was cut by 2 bases and J by 8 bases, with 15 bases left in between. Germline CDR1 reads SGHTA; CDR2 reads FQGNSA. The CDR3 is 15 residues long. The CDR3 coding sequence is TGTGCCAGCAGCTTAAGGGAAAAAGCCGGGGAAAAACTGTTTTTT. It codes for CASSLREKAGEKLFF.

The chain employs TRBV6-6 and TRBJ1-1; D possibly corresponds to TRBD1 (5 bases). The germline V and J ends were trimmed by 6 bases and 5 bases, with 16 bases remaining between them. This CDR3 region has 14 residues. Germline assignment: CDR1 MNHNY and CDR2 SVGAGI (reference sequence). Here the CDR3 DNA reads TGTGCCAGCAGGCCTGGGGGGAGTGCAACTGAAGCTTTCTTT. Amino acid sequence: CASRPGGSATEAFF.

This clone was recorded a few times. The chain recombines TRBV28 with TRBJ2-5; the D gene could be TRBD1 or TRBD2 (5 bases each). Trimming removed 0 bases from V and 2 bases from J, with 7 bases in between. Germline assignment: CDR1 MDHEN and CDR2 SYDVKM. The CDR3 extends over 14 amino acids. CDR3 amino acids: CASSLWGDQETQYF. The CDR3 DNA reads as TGTGCCAGCAGTTTATGGGGGGATCAAGAGACCCAGTACTTC.

The chain's CDR3 is CASSLEGGWYGYTF. Here the CDR3 DNA reads TGTGCCAGCAGCTTGGAAGGGGGTTGGTATGGCTACACCTTC. The chain joins TRBV5-6 to TRBJ1-2, with D possibly matching TRBD1 (6 bases). The V gene's germline CDR1 is SGHDT and CDR2 YYEEEE. This CDR3 has 14 amino acids. V lost 0 bases and J 5 bases, leaving 11 bases between the germline ends. The full variable domain, with the rest looked up from reference TRBV5-6 and TRBJ1-2, is DAGVTQSPTHLIKTRGQQVTLRCSPKSGHDTVSWYQQALGQGPQFIFQYYEEEERQRGNFPDRFSGHQFPNYSSELNVNALLLGDSALYLCASSLEGGWYGYTFGSGTRLTVV.

The V call is TRBV4-1, the J call TRBJ1-2; no clear D. The CDR3 loop spans 15 amino acids. Trimming took off 4 bases at V and 7 bases at J, with 19 bases between the two ends. Germline CDR1 and CDR2: MGHRA and YSYEKL. As DNA, the CDR3 is TGCGCCAGCAGCCCGCGCACTTGGGCCGCGAGTGGCTACACCTTC. Residues: CASSPRTWAASGYTF.

The chain recombines TRBV7-3 with TRBJ2-1; 8 bases are a match to TRBD2. This CDR3 contains 18 residues. Germline CDR1 is SGHTA and CDR2 is FQGTGA. The trim removed 5 bases at V and 1 base at J, leaving 13 bases unmatched. CDR3 in amino acids: CASSPRGVSGSSYNEQFF. CDR3 DNA: TGTGCCAGCAGCCCACGGGGCGTGAGCGGGAGTTCCTACAATGAGCAGTTCTTC. Combining the CDR3 with reference TRBV7-3 and TRBJ2-1 gives the whole variable domain GAGVSQTPSNKVTEKGKYVELRCDPISGHTALYWYRQSLGQGPEFLIYFQGTGAADDSGLPNDRFFAVRPEGSVSTLKIQRTERGDSAVYLCASSPRGVSGSSYNEQFFGPGTRLTVL.